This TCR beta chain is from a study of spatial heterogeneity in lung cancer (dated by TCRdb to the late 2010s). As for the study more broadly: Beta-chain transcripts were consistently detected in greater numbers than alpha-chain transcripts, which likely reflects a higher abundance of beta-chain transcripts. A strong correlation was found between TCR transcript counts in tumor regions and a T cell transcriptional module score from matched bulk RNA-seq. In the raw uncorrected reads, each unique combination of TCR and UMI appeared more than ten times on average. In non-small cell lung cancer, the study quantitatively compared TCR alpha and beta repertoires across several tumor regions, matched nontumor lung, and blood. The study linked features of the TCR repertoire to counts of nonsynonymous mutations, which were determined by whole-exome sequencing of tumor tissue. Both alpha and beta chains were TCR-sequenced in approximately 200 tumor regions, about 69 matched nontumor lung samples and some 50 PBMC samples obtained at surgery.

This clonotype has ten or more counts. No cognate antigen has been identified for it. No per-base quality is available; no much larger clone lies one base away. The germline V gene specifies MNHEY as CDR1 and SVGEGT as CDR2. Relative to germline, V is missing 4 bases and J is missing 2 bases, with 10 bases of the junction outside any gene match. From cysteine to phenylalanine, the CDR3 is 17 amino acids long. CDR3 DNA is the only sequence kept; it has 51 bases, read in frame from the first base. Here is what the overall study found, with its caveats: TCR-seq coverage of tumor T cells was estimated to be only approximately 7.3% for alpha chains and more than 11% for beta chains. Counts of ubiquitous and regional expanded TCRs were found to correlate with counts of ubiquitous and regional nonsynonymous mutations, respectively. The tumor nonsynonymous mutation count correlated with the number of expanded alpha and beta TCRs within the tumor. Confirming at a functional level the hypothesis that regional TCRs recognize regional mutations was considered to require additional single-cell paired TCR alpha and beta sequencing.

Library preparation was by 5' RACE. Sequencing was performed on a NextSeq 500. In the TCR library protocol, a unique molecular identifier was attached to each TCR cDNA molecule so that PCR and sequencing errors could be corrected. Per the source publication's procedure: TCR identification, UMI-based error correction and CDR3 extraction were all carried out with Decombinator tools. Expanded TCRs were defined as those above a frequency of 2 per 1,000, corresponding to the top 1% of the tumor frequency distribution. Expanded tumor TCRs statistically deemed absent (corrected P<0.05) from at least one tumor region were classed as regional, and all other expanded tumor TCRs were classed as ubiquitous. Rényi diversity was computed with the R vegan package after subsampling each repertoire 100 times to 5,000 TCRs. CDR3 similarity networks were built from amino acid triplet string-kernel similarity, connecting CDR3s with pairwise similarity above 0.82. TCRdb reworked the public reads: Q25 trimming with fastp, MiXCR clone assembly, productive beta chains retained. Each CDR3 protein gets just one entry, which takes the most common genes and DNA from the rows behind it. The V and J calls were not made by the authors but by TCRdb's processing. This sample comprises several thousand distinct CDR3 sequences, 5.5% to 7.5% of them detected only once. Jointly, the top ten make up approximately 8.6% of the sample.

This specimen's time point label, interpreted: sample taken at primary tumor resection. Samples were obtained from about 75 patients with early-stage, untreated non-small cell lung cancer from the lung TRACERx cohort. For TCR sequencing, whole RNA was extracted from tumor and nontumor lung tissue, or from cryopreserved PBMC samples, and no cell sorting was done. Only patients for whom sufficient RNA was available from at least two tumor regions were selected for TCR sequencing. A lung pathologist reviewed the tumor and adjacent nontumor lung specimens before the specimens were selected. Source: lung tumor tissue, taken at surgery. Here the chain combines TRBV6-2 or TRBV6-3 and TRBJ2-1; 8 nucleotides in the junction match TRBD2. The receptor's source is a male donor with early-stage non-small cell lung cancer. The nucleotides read TGTGCCAGCAGTTCGAGGGGTTTAGCGGGGCCCTACAATGAGCAGTTCTTC. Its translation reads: CASSSRGLAGPYNEQFF.